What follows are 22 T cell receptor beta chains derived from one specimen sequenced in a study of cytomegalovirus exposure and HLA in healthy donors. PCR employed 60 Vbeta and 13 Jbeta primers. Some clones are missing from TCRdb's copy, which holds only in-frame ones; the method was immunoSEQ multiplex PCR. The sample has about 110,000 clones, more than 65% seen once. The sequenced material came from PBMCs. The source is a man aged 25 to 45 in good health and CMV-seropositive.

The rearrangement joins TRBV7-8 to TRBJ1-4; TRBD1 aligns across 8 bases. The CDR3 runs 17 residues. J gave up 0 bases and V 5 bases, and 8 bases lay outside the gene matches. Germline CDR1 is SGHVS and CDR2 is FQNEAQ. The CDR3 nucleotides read TGTGCCAGCAGCGCCTGGACAGGGAGTGCAACTAATGAAAAACTGTTTTTT. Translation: CASSAWTGSATNEKLFF.

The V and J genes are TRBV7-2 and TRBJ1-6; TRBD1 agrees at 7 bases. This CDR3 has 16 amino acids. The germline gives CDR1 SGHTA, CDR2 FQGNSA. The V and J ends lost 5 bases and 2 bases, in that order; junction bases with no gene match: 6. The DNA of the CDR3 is TGTGCCAGCAGCCCCAGGGGGGTGACCTATAATTCACCCCTCCACTTT. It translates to CASSPRGVTYNSPLHF.

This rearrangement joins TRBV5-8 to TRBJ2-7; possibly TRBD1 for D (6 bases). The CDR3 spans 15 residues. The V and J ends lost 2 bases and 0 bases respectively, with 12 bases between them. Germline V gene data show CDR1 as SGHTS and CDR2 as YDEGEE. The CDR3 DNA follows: TGTGCCAGCAGCTTCCCAGGGACAAACTCCTACGAGCAGTACTTC. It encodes CASSFPGTNSYEQYF.

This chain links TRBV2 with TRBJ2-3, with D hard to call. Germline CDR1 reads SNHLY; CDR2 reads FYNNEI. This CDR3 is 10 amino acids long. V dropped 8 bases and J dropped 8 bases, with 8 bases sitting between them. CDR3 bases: TGTGCCAGCGCATCGGGTACGCAGTATTTT. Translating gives CASASGTQYF. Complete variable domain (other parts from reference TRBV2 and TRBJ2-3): EPEVTQTPSHQVTQMGQEVILRCVPISNHLYFYWYRQILGQKVEFLVSFYNNEISEKSEIFDDQFSVERPDGSNFTLKIRSTKLEDSAMYFCASASGTQYFGPGTRLTVL.

CDR3 residues: CASSLANRGSNSPLHF. DNA for the CDR3: TGTGCCAGCAGCTTAGCGAACAGGGGAAGTAATTCACCCCTCCACTTT. The chain recombines TRBV7-6 with TRBJ1-6, with 7 bases identical to TRBD1. The CDR3 has 16 amino acids. V dropped 0 bases and J dropped 6; count of bases not matched to a gene: 5. Germline V CDR1 and CDR2: SGHVS, FNYEAQ.

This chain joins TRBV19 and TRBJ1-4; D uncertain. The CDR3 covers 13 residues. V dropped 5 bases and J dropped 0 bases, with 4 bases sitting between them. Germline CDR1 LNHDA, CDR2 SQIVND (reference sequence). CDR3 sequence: CASSRATNEKLFF. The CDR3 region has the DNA TGTGCCAGTAGTCGTGCAACTAATGAAAAACTGTTTTTT.

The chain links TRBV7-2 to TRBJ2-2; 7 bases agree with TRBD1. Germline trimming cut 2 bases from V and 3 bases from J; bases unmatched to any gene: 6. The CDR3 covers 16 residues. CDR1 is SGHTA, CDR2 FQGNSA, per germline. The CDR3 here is CASSLTSTGYTGELFF. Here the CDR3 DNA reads TGTGCCAGCAGCTTAACCTCGACAGGGTACACCGGGGAGCTGTTTTTT.

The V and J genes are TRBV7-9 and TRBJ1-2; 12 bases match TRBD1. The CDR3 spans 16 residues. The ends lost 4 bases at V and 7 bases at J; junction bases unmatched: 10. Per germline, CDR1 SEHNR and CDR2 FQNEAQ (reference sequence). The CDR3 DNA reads TGTGCCAGCAGCTACCGGGACAGGGGGCTATGGGGTGGCTACACCTTC. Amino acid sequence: CASSYRDRGLWGGYTF.

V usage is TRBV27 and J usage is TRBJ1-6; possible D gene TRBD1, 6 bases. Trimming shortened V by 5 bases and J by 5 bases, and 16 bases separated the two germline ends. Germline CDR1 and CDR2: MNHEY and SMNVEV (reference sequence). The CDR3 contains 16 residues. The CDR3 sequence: CASSRPLQGHNSPLHF. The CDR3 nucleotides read TGTGCCAGCAGTAGGCCTCTACAGGGCCATAATTCACCCCTCCACTTT.

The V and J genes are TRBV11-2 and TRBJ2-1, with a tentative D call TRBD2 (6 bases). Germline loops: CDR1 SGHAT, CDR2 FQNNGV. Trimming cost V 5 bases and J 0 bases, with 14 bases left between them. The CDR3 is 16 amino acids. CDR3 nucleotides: TGTGCCAGCAGCCCCCTCCGGGGGTTCTCCTACAATGAGCAGTTCTTC. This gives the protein CASSPLRGFSYNEQFF.

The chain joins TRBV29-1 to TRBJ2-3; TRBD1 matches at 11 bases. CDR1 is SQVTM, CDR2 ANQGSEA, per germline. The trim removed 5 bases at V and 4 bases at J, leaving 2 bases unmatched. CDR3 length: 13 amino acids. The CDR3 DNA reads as TGCAGCGTTCCGGGACAGGGGGCAGATACGCAGTATTTT. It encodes CSVPGQGADTQYF.

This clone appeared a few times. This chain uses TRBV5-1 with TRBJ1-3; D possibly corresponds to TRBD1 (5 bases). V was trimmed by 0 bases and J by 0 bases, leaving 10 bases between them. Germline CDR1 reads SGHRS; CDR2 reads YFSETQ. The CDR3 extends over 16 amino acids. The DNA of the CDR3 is TGCGCCAGCAGCTTGGAGGCAGGGAACTCTGGAAACACCATATATTTT. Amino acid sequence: CASSLEAGNSGNTIYF.

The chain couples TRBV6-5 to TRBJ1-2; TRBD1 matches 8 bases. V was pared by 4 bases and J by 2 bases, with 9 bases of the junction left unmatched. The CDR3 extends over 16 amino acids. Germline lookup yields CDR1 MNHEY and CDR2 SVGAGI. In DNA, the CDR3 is TGTGCCAGCAGTTCTCCGGGACAGGTCCTAAACTATGGCTACACCTTC. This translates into CASSSPGQVLNYGYTF.

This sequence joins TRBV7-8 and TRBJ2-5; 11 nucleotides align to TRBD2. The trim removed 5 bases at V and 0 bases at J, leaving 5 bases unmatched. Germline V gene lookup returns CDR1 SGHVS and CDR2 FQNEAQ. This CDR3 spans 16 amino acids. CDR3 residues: CASSLRTSGYQETQYF. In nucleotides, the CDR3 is TGTGCCAGCAGCCTCAGGACTAGCGGGTACCAAGAGACCCAGTACTTC. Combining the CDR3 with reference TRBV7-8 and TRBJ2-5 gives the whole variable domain GAGVSQSPRYKVAKRGQDVALRCDPISGHVSLFWYQQALGQGPEFLTYFQNEAQLDKSGLPSDRFFAERPEGSVSTLKIQRTQQEDSAVYLCASSLRTSGYQETQYFGPGTRLLVL.

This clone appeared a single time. The CDR3 sequence: CAWAGTGGVSSYEQYF. The CDR3 DNA follows: TGTGCCTGGGCCGGGACAGGGGGTGTCAGCTCCTACGAGCAGTACTTC. The V call is TRBV30, the J call TRBJ2-7, with 11 bases matching TRBD1. The CDR3 runs 16 residues. Germline V CDR1 and CDR2: GTSNPN, SVGIG (reference sequence). Unmatched junction bases numbered 9, after V lost 5 bases and J lost 0 bases.

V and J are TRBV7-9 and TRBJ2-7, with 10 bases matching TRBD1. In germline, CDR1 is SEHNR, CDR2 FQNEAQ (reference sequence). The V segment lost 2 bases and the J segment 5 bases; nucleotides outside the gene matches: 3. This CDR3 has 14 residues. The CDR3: CASSLPGQGNEQYF. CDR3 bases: TGTGCCAGCAGCTTACCGGGACAGGGGAACGAGCAGTACTTC.

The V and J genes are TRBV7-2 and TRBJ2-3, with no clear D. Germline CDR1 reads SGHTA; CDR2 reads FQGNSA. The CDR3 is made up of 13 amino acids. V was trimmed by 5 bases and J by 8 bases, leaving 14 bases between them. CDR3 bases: TGTGCCAGCAGCGAGCTGGTTGGCGGTACGCAGTATTTT. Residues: CASSELVGGTQYF.

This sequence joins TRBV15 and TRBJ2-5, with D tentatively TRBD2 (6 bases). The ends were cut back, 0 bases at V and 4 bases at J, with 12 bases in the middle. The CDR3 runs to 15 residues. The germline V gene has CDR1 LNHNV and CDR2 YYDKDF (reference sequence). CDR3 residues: CATSRDWRGGETQYF. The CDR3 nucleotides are TGTGCCACCAGCAGAGATTGGAGGGGAGGAGAGACCCAGTACTTC.

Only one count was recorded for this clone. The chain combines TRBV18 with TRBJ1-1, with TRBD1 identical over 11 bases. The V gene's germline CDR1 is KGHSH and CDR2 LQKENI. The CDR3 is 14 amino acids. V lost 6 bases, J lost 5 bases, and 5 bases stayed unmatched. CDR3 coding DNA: TGTGCCAGCTCCCGTAGGGACAGGGGGACTGAAGCTTTCTTT. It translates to CASSRRDRGTEAFF.

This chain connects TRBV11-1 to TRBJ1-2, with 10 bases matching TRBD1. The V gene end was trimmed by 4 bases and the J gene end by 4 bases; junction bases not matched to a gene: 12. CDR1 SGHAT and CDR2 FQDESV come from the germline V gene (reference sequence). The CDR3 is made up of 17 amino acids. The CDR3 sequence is CASSSTRQGAQSYGYTF. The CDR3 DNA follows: TGTGCCAGCAGCTCCACAAGACAGGGGGCCCAATCCTATGGCTACACCTTC.

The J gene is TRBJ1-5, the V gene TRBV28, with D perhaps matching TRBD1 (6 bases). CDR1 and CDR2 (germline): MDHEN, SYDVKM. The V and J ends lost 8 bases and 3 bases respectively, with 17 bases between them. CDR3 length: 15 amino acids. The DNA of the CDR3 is TGTGCCAGCTCCCAAGAGGGGGGGCTCAATCAGCCCCAGCATTTT. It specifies CASSQEGGLNQPQHF.

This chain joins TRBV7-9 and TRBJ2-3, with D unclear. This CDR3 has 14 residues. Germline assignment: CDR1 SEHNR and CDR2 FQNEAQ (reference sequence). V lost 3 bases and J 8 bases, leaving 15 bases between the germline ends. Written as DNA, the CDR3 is TGTGCCAGCAGCTTCCCCATGGATTGGGCTACGCAGTATTTT. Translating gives CASSFPMDWATQYF. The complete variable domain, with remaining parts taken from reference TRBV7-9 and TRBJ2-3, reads DTGVSQNPRHKITKRGQNVTFRCDPISEHNRLYWYRQTLGQGPEFLTYFQNEAQLEKSRLLSDRFSAERPKGSFSTLEIQRTEQGDSAMYLCASSFPMDWATQYFGPGTRLTVL.